This entry features one TCR beta chain sequence. Its target is not known. Described time point: persistent/refractory GD, antithyroid drugs over 5 years with positive TRAb. PBMCs provided the RNA from which the TCR library was made. The patients were enrolled through endocrinology in Xi'an, China. This entry belongs to a study of regulatory T cells in long-lasting Graves disease. Study conclusions and caveats: Persistent disease was associated with favored TRBV28 usage and with favored use of TRBJ1-2 and TRBJ2-5. Peripheral blood alone, not thyroid tissue, underwent study.

CDR3 length: 17 residues. Germline V lookup: CDR1 DFQATT, CDR2 SNEGSKA (reference sequence). The V segment lost 1 base and the J segment 1 base; nucleotides outside the gene matches: 8. Building of the TCR beta libraries involved iRepertoire HTBI primers and Arm-PCR of CDR3 regions. One entry per CDR3 protein, called by TCRdb with MiXCR from the multiplex PCR reads. The sample has approximately 380,000 distinct CDR3 sequences, about 20% seen once. Sequenced here: peripheral blood mononuclear cells (PBMCs), sampled when the disease was refractory, from a patient treated with antithyroid drugs. The chain links TRBV20-1 to TRBJ2-2; 8 bases fit TRBD1. This receptor was taken from a female donor with Graves disease. DNA of the CDR3: TGCAGTGCTAGAGCGAGTGACAGGGGATTGAACACCGGGGAGCTGTTTTTT. This encodes CSARASDRGLNTGELFF.